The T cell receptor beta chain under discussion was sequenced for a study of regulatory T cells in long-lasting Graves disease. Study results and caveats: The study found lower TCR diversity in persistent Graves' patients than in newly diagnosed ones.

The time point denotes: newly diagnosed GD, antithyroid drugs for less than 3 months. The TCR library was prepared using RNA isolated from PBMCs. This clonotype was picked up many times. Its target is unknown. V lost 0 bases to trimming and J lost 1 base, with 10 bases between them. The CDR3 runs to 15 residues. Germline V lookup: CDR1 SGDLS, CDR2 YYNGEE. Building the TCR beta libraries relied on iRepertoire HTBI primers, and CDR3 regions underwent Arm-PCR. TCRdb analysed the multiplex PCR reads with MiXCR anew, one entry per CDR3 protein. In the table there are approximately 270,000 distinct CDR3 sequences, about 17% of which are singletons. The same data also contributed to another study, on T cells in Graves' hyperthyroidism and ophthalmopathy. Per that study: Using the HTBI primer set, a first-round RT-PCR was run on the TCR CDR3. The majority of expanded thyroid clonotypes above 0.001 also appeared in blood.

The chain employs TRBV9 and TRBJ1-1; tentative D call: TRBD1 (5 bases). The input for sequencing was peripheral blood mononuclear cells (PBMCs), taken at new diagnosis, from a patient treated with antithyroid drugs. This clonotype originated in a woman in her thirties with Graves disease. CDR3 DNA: TGTGCCAGCAGCGTAGGGGGCAGATCGAACACTGAAGCTTTCTTT. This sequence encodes CASSVGGRSNTEAFF. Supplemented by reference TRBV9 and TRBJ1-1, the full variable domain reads DSGVTQTPKHLITATGQRVTLRCSPRSGDLSVYWYQQSLDQGLQFLIQYYNGEERAKGNILERFSAQQFPDLHSELNLSSLELGDSALYFCASSVGGRSNTEAFFGQGTRLTVV.